A single sample is the source of the 29 T cell receptor beta chains below, sequenced in a study of Graves' ophthalmopathy and Graves' hyperthyroidism. Beta-chain TCR CDR3 regions were amplified from RNA transcripts. HTBI-primed first-round RT-PCR preceded second-round multiplex PCR. MiXCR, run by TCRdb on the multiplex PCR reads, gives a single entry per CDR3 protein. The sample holds around 600,000 distinct CDR3 sequences; about 40% are singletons and the top ten take more than 2.5%. The sample was peripheral blood. The receptors come from an adult man with Graves' ophthalmopathy.

This clonotype was recorded a few times. The chain has TRBV10-3 and TRBJ1-2; D possibly corresponds to TRBD1 (5 bases). Germline-derived CDR1 and CDR2 are ENHRY and SYGVKD. This CDR3 is built from 13 residues. V was pared by 3 bases and J by 7 bases, with 12 bases between. CDR3 nucleotide sequence: TGTGCCATCAGTGATGCATCAGGGATTGGCTACACCTTC. It translates to CAISDASGIGYTF.

This chain uses TRBV9 with TRBJ2-6, with no clear D. This CDR3 spans 15 amino acids. Looked up from germline, CDR1 is SGDLS and CDR2 is YYNGEE. V shed 6 bases and J shed 5 bases, with 15 bases lying between them. DNA of the CDR3: TGTGCCAGCAACGAAGGTATAGGGAGGGCCAACGTCCTGACTTTC. Protein sequence: CASNEGIGRANVLTF. The full variable domain, with the rest looked up from reference TRBV9 and TRBJ2-6, is DSGVTQTPKHLITATGQRVTLRCSPRSGDLSVYWYQQSLDQGLQFLIQYYNGEERAKGNILERFSAQQFPDLHSELNLSSLELGDSALYFCASNEGIGRANVLTFGAGSRLTVL.

This clonotype was counted ten times or more. An end of the junction differs from the germline gene, which may be a read error. The rearrangement links TRBV10-3 to TRBJ2-7; possibly TRBD1 for D (5 bases). From germline, CDR1 is ENHRY and CDR2 SYGVKD. CDR3 size: 13 residues. The CDR3 nucleotides read TGTGCCAGCAGTACTGACAGCACCTACGAGCAGTACTTC. This encodes CASSTDSTYEQYF.

This clonotype was observed a handful of times. The chain employs TRBV7-9 and TRBJ2-3; possibly TRBD2 for D (6 bases). The CDR3 sequence is 13 residues long. V was trimmed by 3 bases and J by 4 bases, leaving 8 bases between them. Germline loops: CDR1 SEHNR, CDR2 FQNEAQ (reference sequence). The CDR3 bases are TGTGCCAGCAGCTTCCTAGCGTCAGATACGCAGTATTTT. The encoded protein is CASSFLASDTQYF.

The genes are TRBV10-3 and TRBJ1-1; TRBD1 aligns across 8 bases. Germline-derived CDR1 and CDR2 are ENHRY and SYGVKD. Losses at the gene ends were 2 bases for V and 2 bases for J; bases not matched to a gene: 4. The CDR3 sequence is 15 residues long. DNA for the CDR3: TGTGCCATCAGTGAGAATGGACAGGGTAACACTGAAGCTTTCTTT. Protein product: CAISENGQGNTEAFF.

This chain uses TRBV5-1 with TRBJ2-7, with a weak D call TRBD2 (6 bases). The V end lost 2 bases, the J end lost 5 bases, and 14 bases lay between the germline ends. Germline loops: CDR1 SGHRS, CDR2 YFSETQ. CDR3 length equals 14 residues. Here the CDR3 reads CASSLSGLSHEQYF. CDR3 nucleotide sequence: TGCGCCAGCAGCTTATCGGGACTTTCCCACGAGCAGTACTTC.

The chain carries TRBV15 and TRBJ2-7, with D perhaps being TRBD1 or TRBD2 (5 bases each). The CDR3 is 15 amino acids. Per germline, CDR1 LNHNV and CDR2 YYDKDF (reference sequence). The germline V and J ends were trimmed by 3 bases and 2 bases, with 14 bases remaining between them. As DNA, the CDR3 is TGTGCCACCAGCAGCGTAGGGGACGGAGCCTACGAGCAGTACTTC. Its protein product is CATSSVGDGAYEQYF.

This clonotype appeared many times. This rearrangement joins TRBV15 to TRBJ2-7, with 7 bases identical to TRBD2. Germline values: CDR1 LNHNV, CDR2 YYDKDF (reference sequence). The J segment lost 9 bases and the V segment lost 0 bases, leaving 8 bases of the junction unmatched. The CDR3 covers 14 residues. CDR3 region: CATSRDRGVWLQYF. CDR3 nucleotide sequence: TGTGCCACCAGCAGAGATCGGGGGGTATGGCTGCAGTACTTC.

Details on this clonotype: This may be a read error: a much more frequent sequence differs by one nucleotide. The chain carries TRBV24-1 and TRBJ1-5; D perhaps matches TRBD1 (6 bases). The germline gives CDR1 KGHDR, CDR2 SFDVKD. The CDR3 is made up of 17 amino acids. The CDR3 region has the DNA TGTACCACCAGTGACTTTGATAGGGGGGGTCACAATCAGCCCCAGCATTTT. It yields the protein CTTSDFDRGGHNQPQHF.

The CDR3 nucleotides read TGCAGCGTGGGGGCTGGCTCCCAAGAGACCCAGTACTTC. Its protein product is CSVGAGSQETQYF. The chain has TRBV29-1 and TRBJ2-5, with D perhaps TRBD1 (6 bases). In germline, CDR1 is SQVTM, CDR2 ANQGSEA. The CDR3 is made up of 13 amino acids. The V and J ends lost 6 bases and 1 base respectively, with 12 bases between them.

This clonotype appeared a few times. At one end the junction does not follow the germline gene, possibly because of a read error. The CDR3 is CASSRPLAGSYEQYF. The CDR3 DNA follows: TGCGCCAGCAGCCGTCCCCTAGCGGGGAGCTACGAGCAGTACTTC. The rearrangement uses TRBV11-3 and TRBJ2-7, with 9 bases identical to TRBD2. The germline V gene encodes CDR1 SGHNT and CDR2 YENEEA. CDR3 length: 15 amino acids. Complete variable domain (other parts from reference TRBV11-3 and TRBJ2-7): EAGVVQSPRYKIIEKKQPVAFWCNPISGHNTLYWYLQNLGQGPELLIRYENEEAVDDSQLPKDRFSAERLKGVDSTLKIQPAELGDSAVYLCASSRPLAGSYEQYFGPGTRLTVT.

This clonotype was found many times. V and J are TRBV20-1 and TRBJ2-5; D gene uncertain. The CDR3 runs to 10 residues. Trimming shortened V by 4 bases and J by 5 bases, and 5 bases separated the two germline ends. CDR1 and CDR2 (germline): DFQATT, SNEGSKA (reference sequence). The CDR3, as DNA: TGCAGTGCTATGAGGGAGACCCAGTACTTC. Translated: CSAMRETQYF.

The V gene is TRBV7-2, the J gene TRBJ1-1; D might be TRBD1 (6 bases). Germline V lookup: CDR1 SGHTA, CDR2 FQGNSA. The CDR3 contains 14 residues. Trimming cost V 0 bases and J 3 bases, with 8 bases left between them. CDR3 bases: TGTGCCAGCAGCTTAGCCAGGGGTCACACTGAAGCTTTCTTT. As protein: CASSLARGHTEAFF.

In this sample, this clonotype turned up a few times. V usage is TRBV12-3 or TRBV12-4 and J usage is TRBJ1-1; D is possibly TRBD1 (5 bases). The V and J ends lost 6 bases and 4 bases respectively, with 21 bases between them. The CDR3 runs 16 residues. CDR3 nucleotide sequence: TGTGCCAGCAGCTTCCGACGCACGGGGGTGAGCACTGAAGCTTTCTTT. Its protein product is CASSFRRTGVSTEAFF.

As regards this clonotype: Possible read error: a much larger clone is one base away. The rearrangement links TRBV5-4 to TRBJ2-7, with 11 positions matching TRBD2. Germline V gives CDR1 SGHNT, CDR2 YYREEE (reference sequence). Trimming cost V 2 bases and J 0 bases; bases outside gene matches: 4. The CDR3 runs 16 residues. The CDR3 nucleotides are TGTGCCAGCAGCTTACTAGCGGGGGCAAGCTCCTACGAGCAGTACTTC. It specifies CASSLLAGASSYEQYF.

This chain's CDR3 is CASSLEWSKLSQETQYF. The DNA of the CDR3 is TGTGCCAGCAGCTTGGAATGGTCCAAGCTATCACAAGAGACCCAGTACTTC. J is TRBJ2-5 and V is TRBV7-3; no definite D call. Per the germline V gene, CDR1 is SGHTA and CDR2 is FQGTGA. The CDR3 is 17 amino acids. V was pared by 3 bases and J by 2 bases, with 19 bases between.

Of note for this clonotype: This CDR3 fails to terminate in the conserved phenylalanine or tryptophan, so it likely reflects a read error. CDR3 nucleotide sequence: TGCGCCAGCAGCCAAGGATTTCCGGGGGGCGCCGAGACCCAGTACTGC. As protein: CASSQGFPGGAETQYC. V gene TRBV4-3 combines with J gene TRBJ2-5; the D gene is possibly TRBD2 (7 bases). CDR3 length: 16 residues. V dropped 1 base and J dropped 5 bases, with 17 bases sitting between them. Germline assignment: CDR1 LGHNA and CDR2 YSLEER.

This clonotype was observed many times. This chain joins TRBV9 and TRBJ1-6, with 10 bases matching TRBD1. The CDR3 covers 16 residues. Germline lookup yields CDR1 SGDLS and CDR2 YYNGEE. Unmatched junction bases numbered 8, after V lost 3 bases and J lost 8 bases. The DNA for the CDR3 is TGTGCCAGCAGCGCCAAGACAGGGGGCGGGTATTCACCCCTCCACTTT. It specifies CASSAKTGGGYSPLHF.

This chain links TRBV29-1 with TRBJ2-5; D gene unclear. CDR1 and CDR2 (germline): SQVTM, ANQGSEA. The length of the CDR3 is 13 residues. The V and J ends lost 3 bases and 4 bases respectively, with 12 bases between them. The chain's CDR3 is CSVEVRVRETQYF. CDR3 in DNA: TGCAGCGTTGAGGTTCGGGTGCGAGAGACCCAGTACTTC.

The sample holds a few counts of this clonotype. This sequence joins TRBV25-1 and TRBJ2-6; 11 nucleotides line up with TRBD2. The CDR3 sequence is 22 residues long. Germline values: CDR1 MGHDK, CDR2 SYGVNS. After removal of 6 bases from V and 0 bases from J, the junction contained 19 bases not matched to a gene. CDR3: CASSLGRLAGGEPSSGANVLTF. The CDR3 DNA sequence: TGTGCCAGCAGCTTAGGCAGGCTAGCGGGGGGCGAACCTAGCTCTGGGGCCAACGTCCTGACTTTC.

In this sample, this clonotype turned up many times. One end of the junction does not line up with germline, which may come from a read error. The V gene is TRBV7-9, the J gene TRBJ2-5; D is unclear. The germline CDR1 and CDR2 sequences are SEHNR and FQNEAQ (reference sequence). CDR3 length equals 12 residues. CDR3 DNA: TGTACCAGCAGCCTGGGTAGGGAGACCCAGTACTTC. It translates to CTSSLGRETQYF.

This chain connects TRBV5-1 to TRBJ2-7, with TRBD1 identical over 10 bases. CDR1 is SGHRS, CDR2 YFSETQ, per germline. This CDR3 is built from 15 residues. V lost 0 bases, J lost 6 bases, and 6 bases stayed unmatched. The CDR3 is CASSLAGTGVGEQYF. CDR3 coding DNA: TGCGCCAGCAGCTTGGCCGGGACAGGGGTTGGCGAGCAGTACTTC.

This clonotype was detected many times. The V and J genes are TRBV9 and TRBJ2-5; tentative D call: TRBD2 (5 bases). Looked up from germline, CDR1 is SGDLS and CDR2 is YYNGEE. There are 14 residues in the CDR3. The ends were cut back, 5 bases at V and 1 base at J, with 12 bases in the middle. CDR3 DNA: TGTGCCAGCAGACTCATTGAGGGCCAAGAGACCCAGTACTTC. It translates to CASRLIEGQETQYF. Full variable domain (remainder filled in from reference TRBV9 and TRBJ2-5): DSGVTQTPKHLITATGQRVTLRCSPRSGDLSVYWYQQSLDQGLQFLIQYYNGEERAKGNILERFSAQQFPDLHSELNLSSLELGDSALYFCASRLIEGQETQYFGPGTRLLVL.

This clonotype has ten or more counts. In DNA, the CDR3 is TGTGCCAGCAGTGAAGTCGGAGTTGGAGGAGATAATTCACCCCTCCACTTT. Its protein is CASSEVGVGGDNSPLHF. V gene TRBV2 combines with J gene TRBJ1-6; D not resolved. Germline loops: CDR1 SNHLY, CDR2 FYNNEI. V was clipped by 1 base and J by 5 bases, with 15 bases between them. CDR3 size: 17 residues.

The chain carries TRBV20-1 and TRBJ1-1; D is uncertain. The ends were cut back, 4 bases at V and 1 base at J, with 13 bases in the middle. Germline V gene sequence: CDR1 DFQATT, CDR2 SNEGSKA (reference sequence). The CDR3 is 14 residues long. Written as DNA, the CDR3 is TGCAGTGCTACGGGCCTCGGCCCGAACACTGAAGCTTTCTTT. Its translation: CSATGLGPNTEAFF.

This clonotype was counted ten times or more. The gene calls are TRBV25-1 and TRBJ2-5; 8 nucleotides line up with TRBD1. CDR3 length equals 14 residues. Germline V gene sequence: CDR1 MGHDK, CDR2 SYGVNS. The junction had 4 bases not matched to a gene; V was cut back by 4 bases and J by 3 bases. The DNA of the CDR3 is TGTGCCAGCAGTGCAACGACAGGGGAAGAGACCCAGTACTTC. It yields the protein CASSATTGEETQYF.

For this clonotype: As the CDR3 is not closed by the conserved phenylalanine or tryptophan, this likely results from a read error. The limits of the CDR3 on the DNA are not certain, so only TCRdb's listed CDR3 is given. The chain is built from TRBV11-2 and TRBJ2-7; the table's TRBD1 call for D was not verified on the DNA. Germline V gives CDR1 SGHAT, CDR2 FQNNGV. A total of 8 residues make up the CDR3, ends included. The CDR3 reads CASSLTGQ.

Points on this clonotype: This may arise from a read error, as a much more abundant clone is one base away. The CDR3 here is CAGSQGGDQPQHF. The CDR3 DNA follows: TGCGCCGGCAGTCAGGGTGGAGATCAGCCCCAGCATTTT. The chain has TRBV5-1 and TRBJ1-5; tentative D call: TRBD1 (5 bases). In germline, CDR1 is SGHRS, CDR2 YFSETQ. The CDR3 covers 13 residues.

This clonotype came up many times. The chain employs TRBV20-1 and TRBJ2-7; 9 positions match TRBD2. Looked up from germline, CDR1 is DFQATT and CDR2 is SNEGSKA (reference sequence). There are 13 residues in the CDR3. The ends lost 6 bases at V and 1 base at J; junction bases unmatched: 4. As DNA, the CDR3 is TGCAGTGCCTCCCTAGCGGGATCCTACGAGCAGTACTTC. It specifies CSASLAGSYEQYF.